This T cell receptor (beta chain) was retrieved from a study of T cell repertoires in cytomegalovirus infection. Study results and limitations: CMV-specific TCR beta clonotypes restricted by HLA-C dominated the ex vivo response.

Trimming shortened V by 5 bases and J by 5 bases, and 9 bases separated the two germline ends. The CDR3 length is 12 residues. Germline V gene sequence: CDR1 SGHAT, CDR2 FQNNGV. This clonotype came up many times. Antigen: not known. One entry per CDR3 protein, called by TCRdb with MiXCR from the reads. Of some 300,000 distinct CDR3 sequences in the sample, approximately 13% were seen once. Sequencing used PBMCs. The rearrangement joins TRBV11-2 to TRBJ2-5; D gene ambiguous. The sequence was collected from a human donor in good health (CMV status not recorded). Some clones in this sample may be carry-over from other donors' samples. This chain's CDR3 is CASSPGVETQYF. Here the CDR3 DNA reads TGTGCCAGCAGCCCCGGTGTGGAGACCCAGTACTTC. The variable domain in full, completed from reference TRBV11-2 and TRBJ2-5, reads EAGVAQSPRYKIIEKRQSVAFWCNPISGHATLYWYQQILGQGPKLLIQFQNNGVVDDSQLPKDRFSAERLKGVDSTLKIQPAKLEDSAVYLCASSPGVETQYFGPGTRLLVL.